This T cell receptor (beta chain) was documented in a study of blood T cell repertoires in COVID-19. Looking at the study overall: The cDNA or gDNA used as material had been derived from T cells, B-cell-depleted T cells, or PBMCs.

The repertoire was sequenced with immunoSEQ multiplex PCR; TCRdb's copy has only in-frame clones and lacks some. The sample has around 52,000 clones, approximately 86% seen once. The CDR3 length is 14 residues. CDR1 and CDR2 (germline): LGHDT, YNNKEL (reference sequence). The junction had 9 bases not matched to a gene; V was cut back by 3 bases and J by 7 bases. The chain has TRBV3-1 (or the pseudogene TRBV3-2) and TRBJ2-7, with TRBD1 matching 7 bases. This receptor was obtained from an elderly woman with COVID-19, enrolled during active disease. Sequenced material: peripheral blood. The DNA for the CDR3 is TGTGCCAGCAGCCACCTATCCGGGACAGCGGAGCAGTACTTC. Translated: CASSHLSGTAEQYF.